The source of this TCR beta chain is a study of siplizumab effects on memory and regulatory T cells. In each sample, about 10^5 TCR templates were assayed. TCRdb keeps only in-frame clones here, not all; method: immunoSEQ multiplex PCR. The profile shows more than 85,000 clones, 85% to 95% of them singletons. Study-level results: In unstimulated cells, naive T cells appeared more diverse than memory T cells and seemed major alloresponse contributors. Mappable alloreactive CD4+ clones averaged 68.8% Treg-derived with siplizumab versus 26.9% in controls.

The CDR3 is made up of 16 amino acids. Trimming took off 4 bases at V and 3 bases at J, with 18 bases between the two ends. Germline assignment: CDR1 MGHRA and CDR2 YSYEKL. Of note for this clone: Its antigen remains unidentified.

This TCR derives from a human donor in good health. The sequenced sample was CD4+ T cells sorted from blood. V usage is TRBV4-1 and J usage is TRBJ1-1; D call uncertain. CDR3 in amino acids: CASSRRSGIRDTEAFF. The CDR3 coding sequence is TGCGCCAGCAGCCGACGGTCGGGCATCCGTGACACTGAAGCTTTCTTT.